This TCR beta chain was sequenced in a study of T-cell reconstitution after alpha-beta-depleted transplantation in children. As it was prepared, the TCRbeta library received unique molecular identifiers. From the PCR reads, TCRdb called clonotypes with MiXCR, one entry per CDR3 protein. There are about 610,000 distinct CDR3 sequences in the sample; roughly 27% occur only once, and 35% to 40% lies in the top ten. CDR1 is MGHDK, CDR2 SYGVNS, per germline. V trimming: 10 bases; J trimming: 0 bases; junction bases outside the gene matches: 6. The CDR3 totals 17 residues. The sequencing used PBMCs, collected before TCRalphabeta/CD19-depleted stem cell transplant. The sequence was collected from a boy under two years old with Wiskott-Aldrich syndrome, due to receive a stem cell transplant. This chain joins TRBV25-1 and TRBJ2-1, with 16 bases aligning to TRBD2. The CDR3 sequence is CATGTSGRGSSYNEQFF. As DNA, the CDR3 is TGTGCCACCGGGACTAGCGGGAGGGGAAGCTCCTACAATGAGCAGTTCTTC. The full variable domain, completed using reference TRBV25-1 and TRBJ2-1, is EADIYQTPRYLVIGTGKKITLECSQTMGHDKMYWYQQDPGMELHLIHYSYGVNSTEKGDLSSESTVSRIRTEHFPLTLESARPSHTSQYLCATGTSGRGSSYNEQFFGPGTRLTVL.